This T cell receptor (beta chain) was found in a study of T cells of healthy individuals. Looked up from germline, CDR1 is SGHAT and CDR2 is FQNNGV. The V end was cut by 5 bases, the J end by 7 bases, with 12 bases between. The CDR3 runs 13 residues. In its sample, this clonotype was seen many times. Using its own MiXCR run on the 5' RACE reads, TCRdb lists one record per CDR3 protein. The top ten hold roughly 7.5% of the sample, which has approximately 89,000 distinct CDR3 sequences, roughly 5% seen once. This TCR was recovered from a female donor in good health. The chain has TRBV11-2 and TRBJ2-1; no clear D. CDR3 in amino acids: CASSHLPGNEQFF. For the CDR3, the DNA is TGTGCCAGCAGCCACCTCCCCGGTAATGAGCAGTTCTTC.